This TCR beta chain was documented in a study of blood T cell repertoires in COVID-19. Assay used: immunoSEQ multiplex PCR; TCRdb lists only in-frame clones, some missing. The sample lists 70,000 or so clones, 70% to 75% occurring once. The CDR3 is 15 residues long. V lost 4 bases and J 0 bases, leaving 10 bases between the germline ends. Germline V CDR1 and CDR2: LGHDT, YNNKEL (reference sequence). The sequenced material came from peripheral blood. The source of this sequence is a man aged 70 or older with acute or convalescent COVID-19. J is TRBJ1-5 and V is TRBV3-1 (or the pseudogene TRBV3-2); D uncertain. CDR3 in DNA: TGTGCCAGCAGCCTGACACCCCGTAGCAATCAGCCCCAGCATTTT. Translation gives CASSLTPRSNQPQHF.